This T cell receptor beta chain is from a study of cytomegalovirus exposure and HLA in healthy donors. Study-level findings and limits: In a later analysis, productive TCRs from donors in an Asian-associated ancestry cluster reportedly carried fewer N-insertions than the cohort mean. TCR beta V- and J-gene trimming, according to a later analysis, was linked to a missense DCLRE1C variant.

Researchers ran the PCR with 60 Vbeta and 13 Jbeta primers. Here immunoSEQ multiplex PCR was the method, and the copy in TCRdb shows in-frame clones only, minus some. The data contain 100,000 to 150,000 clones, about 80% of them seen just once; the ten biggest clones take up about 3.3%. The V end lost 2 bases, the J end lost 1 base, and 9 bases lay between the germline ends. CDR1 GTSNPN and CDR2 SVGIG come from the germline V gene (reference sequence). The CDR3 spans 14 residues. Of note for this clone: Its cognate antigen is unknown.

The rearrangement joins TRBV30 to TRBJ1-5; weak D call: TRBD1 (6 bases). This TCR came from a male donor in good health and CMV-seronegative. The sample consisted of PBMCs. The CDR3: CAWSTGLSNQPQHF. The CDR3 DNA is TGTGCCTGGAGTACAGGGTTAAGCAATCAGCCCCAGCATTTT.